This entry describes one T cell receptor (beta chain). Its antigen is unidentified. This entry comes from a study of cytomegalovirus exposure and HLA in healthy donors. It was with 60 Vbeta and 13 Jbeta primers that the PCR ran. TCRdb's table, derived via immunoSEQ multiplex PCR, lists solely in-frame clones and lacks some. The sample holds more than 140,000 clones, almost 85% seen once. Study-wide results and limits: In an earlier analysis, productive rearrangement rates for most beta V segments clustered near 87% or 30%. In vitro, a few CMV-associated chains proved specific for CMV antigens.

V gave up 1 base and J gave up 1 base, with 13 bases separating them. This CDR3 spans 17 amino acids. CDR1 and CDR2 from the germline V gene are SEHNR and FQNEAQ (reference sequence). This cohort consisted of healthy bone marrow donors. The rearrangement uses TRBV7-9 and TRBJ2-2, with D perhaps matching TRBD1 (6 bases). Sequenced input: PBMCs. This clonotype was sampled from a man under 40 in good health and CMV-seropositive. The CDR3 reads CASSLVFRTENTGELFF. The CDR3 DNA follows: TGTGCCAGCAGCTTAGTCTTTAGGACAGAGAACACCGGGGAGCTGTTTTTT.